The entry below gives a single T cell receptor (beta chain) sequence along with its context. Its antigen is undetermined. Recipients received nonmyeloablative bone marrow transplants from related graft donors, with transient mixed chimerism. Unstimulated Tregs (CD4+CD25+CD127-) and CD4+CD25- non-Tregs were sorted from PBMCs. There are 14 residues in the CDR3. CDR1 is SGHRS, CDR2 YFSETQ, per germline. V shed 4 bases, J shed 5 bases, and the junction held 5 bases outside the gene matches. The data derive from a study of Tregs in tolerant kidney transplant recipients. The study, taken as a whole, reports: Some patients' samples used different primers over time, so nucleotide sequences weren't comparable. Antigen-driven expansion was suggested because donor-specific Tregs expanded more than all Tregs in tolerant patients.

Here immunoSEQ multiplex PCR was the method, and the copy in TCRdb shows in-frame clones only, minus some. This table holds nearly 50,000 clones, over 85% found once. This sequence was found in a human patient who received a combined kidney and bone marrow transplant. Some T cells may originate from the graft donor. The material was CD8+ T cells from blood (PBMCs), obtained 12 months after the transplant. The rearrangement joins TRBV5-1 to TRBJ1-5; 8 bases are shared with TRBD1. The CDR3: CASSPGGLHQPQHF. CDR3 DNA sequence: TGCGCCAGCAGCCCAGGGGGCTTACATCAGCCCCAGCATTTT.